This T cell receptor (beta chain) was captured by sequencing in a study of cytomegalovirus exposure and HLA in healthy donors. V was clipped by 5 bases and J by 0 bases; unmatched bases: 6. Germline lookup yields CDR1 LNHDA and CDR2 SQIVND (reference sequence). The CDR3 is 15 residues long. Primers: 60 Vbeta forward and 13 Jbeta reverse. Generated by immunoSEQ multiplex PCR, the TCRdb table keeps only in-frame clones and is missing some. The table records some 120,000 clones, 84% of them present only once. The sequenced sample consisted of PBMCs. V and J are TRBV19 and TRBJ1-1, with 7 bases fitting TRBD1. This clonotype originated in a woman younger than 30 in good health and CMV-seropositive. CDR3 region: CASSETGEMNTEAFF. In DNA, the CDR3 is TGTGCCAGTAGTGAAACAGGGGAAATGAACACTGAAGCTTTCTTT.